This entry lists 30 T cell receptor beta chains sequenced from one sample in a study of blood T cell repertoires in COVID-19. The protocol was immunoSEQ multiplex PCR, while the TCRdb copy is restricted to in-frame clones and leaves out a portion. The data show about 190,000 clones, with roughly 81% seen just once and 10% to 15% held by the top ten. The sequenced sample was peripheral blood. The receptor source for this set is a woman of 80 years or more with COVID-19, enrolled during active disease.

The chain employs TRBV3-1 (or the pseudogene TRBV3-2) and TRBJ1-1; D uncertain. Trimming stripped 5 bases from V and 11 bases from J, with 12 bases between. This CDR3 is 11 amino acids long. Germline V gives CDR1 LGHDT, CDR2 YNNKEL (reference sequence). The CDR3 DNA is TGTGCCAGCAGCTCCCGCGGAGGGGCTTTCTTT. It specifies CASSSRGGAFF.

The chain combines TRBV5-1 with TRBJ2-3; 10 nucleotides agree with TRBD2. CDR1 SGHRS and CDR2 YFSETQ come from the germline V gene. The CDR3 length is 16 residues. V shed 4 bases and J 0 bases; nucleotides not matched to a gene: 5. The DNA of the CDR3 is TGCGCCAGCAGCATGCTAGCGGGAGTGAGCACAGATACGCAGTATTTT. It yields the protein CASSMLAGVSTDTQYF.

This chain joins TRBV12-3 or TRBV12-4 and TRBJ2-3; D remains unclear. V lost 5 bases and J 2 bases, leaving 8 bases between the germline ends. CDR3 size: 13 residues. The CDR3 sequence: CASSPRNTDTQYF. The CDR3 nucleotides are TGTGCCAGCAGTCCCAGAAACACAGATACGCAGTATTTT.

This chain uses TRBV14 with TRBJ2-1, with TRBD2 matching 8 bases. Unmatched junction bases numbered 9, after V lost 4 bases and J lost 7 bases. Germline lookup yields CDR1 SGHDN and CDR2 FVKESK. There are 15 residues in the CDR3. The CDR3 is CASSRRWSGRNEQFF. CDR3 nucleotides: TGTGCCAGCAGCCGACGATGGAGCGGGAGAAATGAGCAGTTCTTC.

The chain combines TRBV2 with TRBJ2-5, with 10 positions matching TRBD2. The germline CDR1 and CDR2 sequences are SNHLY and FYNNEI. The trim removed 5 bases at V and 7 bases at J, leaving 4 bases unmatched. There are 13 residues in the CDR3. CDR3 sequence (DNA): TGTGCCAGCAGTCTAGCGGGAGAGGTGACCCAGTACTTC. This translates into CASSLAGEVTQYF. The full variable domain, in which reference TRBV2 and TRBJ2-5 provide the parts outside the CDR3, is EPEVTQTPSHQVTQMGQEVILRCVPISNHLYFYWYRQILGQKVEFLVSFYNNEISEKSEIFDDQFSVERPDGSNFTLKIRSTKLEDSAMYFCASSLAGEVTQYFGPGTRLLVL.

V usage is TRBV28 and J usage is TRBJ1-4; D call uncertain. Germline lookup yields CDR1 MDHEN and CDR2 SYDVKM. The CDR3 is 13 residues long. V was pared by 10 bases and J by 0 bases, with 9 bases between. CDR3 sequence (DNA): TGTGCCATCCGGAGAGCAACTAATGAAAAACTGTTTTTT. This codes for CAIRRATNEKLFF.

In this sample, this clone turned up once. The CDR3, as DNA: TGTGCCAGCAGCTCAGGGACTCGGAGCCTGACTTTC. Protein product: CASSSGTRSLTF. V usage is TRBV4-2 and J usage is TRBJ2-6, with a possible D match to TRBD2 (6 bases). The germline V gene has CDR1 LGHNA and CDR2 YNFKEQ. CDR3 length: 12 residues. Deletions cut 5 bases from V and 15 bases from J, with 14 bases between.

V gene TRBV5-6 combines with J gene TRBJ2-1; 7 nucleotides match TRBD1. Trimming removed 4 bases from V and 6 bases from J; junction bases left unmatched: 1. CDR3 length: 12 amino acids. The germline V gene has CDR1 SGHDT and CDR2 YYEEEE. The chain's CDR3 is CASSRDSNEQFF. The CDR3 DNA is TGTGCCAGCAGCCGGGACAGCAATGAGCAGTTCTTC.

The V and J genes are TRBV19 and TRBJ1-5; weak D call: TRBD1 (6 bases). Germline V CDR1 and CDR2: LNHDA, SQIVND (reference sequence). This CDR3 spans 15 amino acids. Trimming took off 3 bases at V and 0 bases at J, with 9 bases between the two ends. The CDR3 DNA is TGTGCCAGTAGTATCGGACAGTCTAGCAATCAGCCCCAGCATTTT. It translates to CASSIGQSSNQPQHF.

The J gene is TRBJ2-1, the V gene TRBV9, with D perhaps TRBD1 (6 bases). The V gene lost 0 bases and the J gene lost 0 bases, with 13 bases spanning the gap. Germline CDR1 reads SGDLS; CDR2 reads YYNGEE. The CDR3 has 17 residues. CDR3: CASSVETGWGSYNEQFF. Written as DNA, the CDR3 is TGTGCCAGCAGCGTAGAAACAGGGTGGGGCTCCTACAATGAGCAGTTCTTC.

This rearrangement joins TRBV9 to TRBJ2-7, with TRBD1 identical over 8 bases. The CDR3 runs to 12 residues. Germline V lookup: CDR1 SGDLS, CDR2 YYNGEE. V dropped 4 bases and J dropped 6; count of bases not matched to a gene: 3. This CDR3 is CASSPTGGEQYF. In DNA, the CDR3 is TGTGCCAGCAGCCCAACAGGGGGCGAGCAGTACTTC. Filled out from reference TRBV9 and TRBJ2-7, the complete variable domain reads DSGVTQTPKHLITATGQRVTLRCSPRSGDLSVYWYQQSLDQGLQFLIQYYNGEERAKGNILERFSAQQFPDLHSELNLSSLELGDSALYFCASSPTGGEQYFGPGTRLTVT.

This clone was seen more than once but under ten times. The chain joins TRBV5-1 to TRBJ2-3; maybe TRBD2 (5 bases). CDR3 length equals 15 residues. CDR1 is SGHRS and CDR2 is YFSETQ in the germline V gene. The V and J ends lost 2 bases and 0 bases respectively, with 10 bases between them. The CDR3 sequence: CASSFTGGSTDTQYF. CDR3 DNA sequence: TGCGCCAGCAGCTTTACCGGCGGGAGCACAGATACGCAGTATTTT.

This clone turned up a few times. The chain links TRBV5-5 to TRBJ1-2; possible D gene TRBD1, 5 bases. The CDR3 extends over 15 amino acids. Germline CDR1 is SGHKS and CDR2 is YYEKEE (reference sequence). The ends were cut back, 3 bases at V and 3 bases at J, with 15 bases in the middle. This CDR3 reads CASSSGAEQYYGYTF. CDR3 DNA sequence: TGTGCCAGCAGCTCTGGGGCAGAGCAATACTATGGCTACACCTTC.

The chain couples TRBV27 to TRBJ2-7; 9 bases agree with TRBD1. This CDR3 is built from 16 residues. Germline V gives CDR1 MNHEY, CDR2 SMNVEV (reference sequence). V was clipped by 6 bases and J by 1 base; unmatched bases: 10. The DNA for the CDR3 is TGTGCCAGCAGCCCATGGGGGACAGGGTGGTCCTACGAGCAGTACTTC. Protein: CASSPWGTGWSYEQYF.

The V call is TRBV28, the J call TRBJ1-6; D may be TRBD1 (6 bases). The germline V and J ends were trimmed by 3 bases and 5 bases, with 8 bases remaining between them. This CDR3 contains 14 residues. CDR1 MDHEN and CDR2 SYDVKM come from the germline V gene. In DNA, the CDR3 is TGTGCCAGCAGTTTTCAGGGGAATAATTCACCCCTCCACTTT. Encoded protein: CASSFQGNNSPLHF.

A single count supports this clone. The rearrangement links TRBV2 to TRBJ1-5; TRBD1 is a possible D gene (6 bases). Germline V gives CDR1 SNHLY, CDR2 FYNNEI. The CDR3 has 16 amino acids. Trimming pared 5 bases from V and 4 bases from J, leaving 18 bases between. CDR3 DNA sequence: TGTGCCAGCAGTCTAGATAATATCAGGGGAAATCAGCCCCAGCATTTT. The encoded protein is CASSLDNIRGNQPQHF.

A note on this clone: The sample holds other DNA sequences that translate to the same CDR3. This chain links TRBV2 with TRBJ2-7; maybe TRBD1 (6 bases). CDR3 length equals 12 residues. Germline CDR1 and CDR2: SNHLY and FYNNEI. Trimming stripped 6 bases from V and 4 bases from J, with 10 bases between. CDR3 amino acids: CASRGRGYEQYF. The CDR3, as DNA: TGTGCCAGCAGGGGAAGGGGGTACGAGCAGTACTTC.

The chain links TRBV5-1 to TRBJ2-7; 7 bases line up with TRBD1. CDR3 length: 14 residues. Losses at the gene ends were 0 bases for V and 2 bases for J; bases not matched to a gene: 2. CDR1 is SGHRS and CDR2 is YFSETQ in the germline V gene. CDR3 amino acids: CASSLGDRPYEQYF. CDR3 nucleotides: TGCGCCAGCAGCTTGGGGGACAGACCCTACGAGCAGTACTTC.

V and J are TRBV28 and TRBJ2-3, with D possibly TRBD1 on 5 matching bases. CDR1 and CDR2 (germline): MDHEN, SYDVKM. The length of the CDR3 is 16 residues. The V end lost 5 bases, the J end lost 0 bases, and 15 bases lay between the germline ends. The chain's CDR3 is CASSLNRRASTDTQYF. The CDR3 DNA is TGTGCCAGCAGTCTGAATCGCAGGGCTAGCACAGATACGCAGTATTTT.

The chain employs TRBV6-2 or TRBV6-3 and TRBJ1-2, with TRBD1 matching 7 bases. The ends lost 5 bases at V and 10 bases at J; junction bases unmatched: 16. This CDR3 has 15 residues. Germline V gives CDR1 MNHEY, CDR2 SVGEGT. The CDR3 is CASSRDDRELIDYTF. CDR3 DNA sequence: TGTGCCAGCAGTCGGGACGACAGGGAATTGATTGACTACACCTTC.

V and J are TRBV9 and TRBJ1-3; D unclear. CDR1 and CDR2 (germline): SGDLS, YYNGEE. This CDR3 is 14 amino acids long. Trimming shortened V by 3 bases and J by 2 bases, and 9 bases separated the two germline ends. The CDR3 here is CASSEGGAGNTIYF. Here the CDR3 DNA reads TGTGCCAGCAGCGAAGGAGGCGCTGGAAACACCATATATTTT.

J is TRBJ2-1 and V is TRBV10-2, with TRBD2 identical over 8 bases. From germline, CDR1 is WSHSY and CDR2 SAAADI. V gave up 0 bases and J gave up 7 bases; unmatched junction bases: 11. The CDR3 contains 17 residues. CDR3 sequence reads: CASSESVRRLATNEQFF. CDR3 nucleotides: TGCGCCAGCAGTGAGTCCGTCAGGAGACTAGCGACAAATGAGCAGTTCTTC.

V gene TRBV25-1 combines with J gene TRBJ2-7; TRBD2 agrees at 8 bases. Germline V gene data show CDR1 as MGHDK and CDR2 as SYGVNS. The J segment lost 4 bases and the V segment lost 2 bases, leaving 10 bases of the junction unmatched. CDR3 length: 16 residues. This CDR3 is CASSEPYRSGSYEQYF. CDR3 DNA: TGTGCCAGCAGTGAACCATATAGAAGCGGGAGTTACGAGCAGTACTTC.

The CDR3 region is CAISEPVTASAYNEQFF. For the CDR3, the DNA is TGTGCCATCAGTGAGCCGGTGACAGCCAGCGCCTACAATGAGCAGTTCTTC. The chain joins TRBV10-3 to TRBJ2-1; the D gene is possibly TRBD1 (5 bases). The CDR3 loop spans 17 amino acids. The germline CDR1 and CDR2 sequences are ENHRY and SYGVKD. With 2 bases removed from V and 2 bases from J, the gap between germline ends came to 16 bases.

The chain is built from TRBV5-4 and TRBJ2-1; TRBD2 aligns across 14 bases. The V gene's germline CDR1 is SGHNT and CDR2 YYREEE (reference sequence). This CDR3 has 17 residues. The V gene end was trimmed by 5 bases and the J gene end by 3 bases; junction bases not matched to a gene: 7. The CDR3 sequence: CASSSGLAGVYYNEQFF. The CDR3, as DNA: TGTGCCAGCAGTTCGGGACTAGCGGGGGTTTACTACAATGAGCAGTTCTTC.

The chain combines TRBV11-3 with TRBJ1-1; TRBD1 matches 8 bases. This CDR3 comprises 15 residues. J was trimmed by 1 base and V by 4 bases; bases with no gene match: 5. Germline V gives CDR1 SGHNT, CDR2 YENEEA. Here the CDR3 reads CASSSRTGQNTEAFF. The CDR3, as DNA: TGTGCCAGCAGCTCCCGGACAGGGCAGAACACTGAAGCTTTCTTT.

V and J are TRBV21-1 and TRBJ2-7; the table names TRBD1, a call not compared with the DNA. TRBV21-1 is designated a pseudogene. This CDR3 region has 18 residues. The CDR3 is CASSRDRDRVRRPYEQYF. The CDR3 region has the DNA TGTGCCAGCAGCAGGGACCGGGACAGAGTTCGAAGGCCCTACGAGCAGTACTTC.

The CDR3 nucleotides are TGTGCCAGCAGCCGGGGACAGGGGATTCGTGGCTACACCTTC. Translating gives CASSRGQGIRGYTF. The rearrangement uses TRBV6-5 and TRBJ1-2; TRBD1 aligns across 10 bases. Germline lookup yields CDR1 MNHEY and CDR2 SVGAGI. The CDR3 is 14 residues long. J lost 7 bases, V lost 6 bases, and 8 bases had no gene match.

This rearrangement joins TRBV9 to TRBJ2-7; the D gene is possibly TRBD1 (6 bases). V dropped 0 bases and J dropped 4 bases, with 11 bases sitting between them. CDR3 length: 14 residues. Germline V CDR1 and CDR2: SGDLS, YYNGEE. CDR3 residues: CASSVGRGRYEQYF. The CDR3 region has the DNA TGTGCCAGCAGCGTAGGCAGGGGCAGGTACGAGCAGTACTTC.

Here the CDR3 reads CASAPGGGNYGYTF. In DNA, the CDR3 is TGTGCCAGCGCGCCCGGGGGAGGAAACTATGGCTACACCTTC. The chain carries TRBV27 and TRBJ1-2, with TRBD1 as a possible D gene (5 bases). The germline V and J ends were trimmed by 8 bases and 2 bases, with 15 bases remaining between them. Germline-derived CDR1 and CDR2 are MNHEY and SMNVEV (reference sequence). This CDR3 has 14 residues.